These 31 T cell receptor beta chains came from one sample sequenced in a study of blood T cell repertoires in COVID-19 (dated by TCRdb to 2018 to 2021). Preparation of the library involved the immunoSEQ multiplex PCR assay. TCRdb obtained this table from immuneACCESS and retained in-frame rearrangements with V and J assigned. These tables miss some clones; where compared with another copy, unresolved V genes account for less than half of the shortfall, and the remainder is unexplained. The sample table holds almost 350,000 clones, of which 88% were seen once. Together, the top ten hold 1% of the sample. The sample was PBMCs or T cells enriched from blood (not recorded which). The receptors shown here come from a woman between 25 and 40 years old who had been exposed to COVID-19.

V is TRBV11-2 and J is TRBJ1-6, with no clear D. Trimming shortened V by 0 bases and J by 10 bases, and 13 bases separated the two germline ends. Germline V lookup: CDR1 SGHAT, CDR2 FQNNGV. The CDR3 runs 15 residues. In nucleotides, the CDR3 is TGTGCCAGCAGCTTAGATCTTGGGTACAGCTCACCCCTCCACTTT. The encoded protein is CASSLDLGYSSPLHF.

A single count supports this clone. The V call is TRBV7-8, the J call TRBJ2-1, with TRBD2 matching 13 bases. From germline, CDR1 is SGHVS and CDR2 FQNEAQ. The CDR3 sequence is 17 residues long. V lost 3 bases, J lost 0 bases, and 2 bases stayed unmatched. The CDR3 nucleotides are TGTGCCAGCAGCTTCTGGACTAGCGGGAGCTCCTACAATGAGCAGTTCTTC. Its protein product is CASSFWTSGSSYNEQFF.

CDR3 loop: CASSRPGDRGHEQYF. The DNA for the CDR3 is TGTGCCAGCAGCCGCCCAGGGGACAGGGGCCACGAGCAGTACTTC. The chain links TRBV27 to TRBJ2-7, with 10 positions matching TRBD1. Germline CDR1 and CDR2: MNHEY and SMNVEV (reference sequence). V lost 6 bases and J lost 5; bases outside the gene matches: 10. The CDR3 spans 15 residues.

This chain links TRBV12-3 or TRBV12-4 with TRBJ2-7, with 10 bases fitting TRBD1. The V gene end was trimmed by 6 bases and the J gene end by 4 bases; junction bases not matched to a gene: 3. The CDR3 is 13 residues long. CDR3 loop: CASRPGQGYEQYF. CDR3 sequence (DNA): TGTGCCAGCAGACCGGGACAGGGGTACGAGCAGTACTTC.

This chain links TRBV27 with TRBJ2-3; 10 bases fit TRBD1. CDR3 length: 15 amino acids. The germline V gene encodes CDR1 MNHEY and CDR2 SMNVEV (reference sequence). Germline trimming cut 5 bases from V and 6 bases from J; bases unmatched to any gene: 8. The CDR3 sequence: CASSPRQGARDTQYF. The CDR3 nucleotides read TGTGCCAGCAGTCCCCGACAGGGGGCAAGGGATACGCAGTATTTT.

V is TRBV9 and J is TRBJ1-4; D not certain. V was cut by 0 bases and J by 4 bases, with 13 bases left in between. CDR1 and CDR2 (germline): SGDLS, YYNGEE. The CDR3 length is 16 residues. CDR3 amino acids: CASSVADGRLNEKLFF. CDR3 bases: TGTGCCAGCAGCGTAGCCGATGGGCGCCTTAATGAAAAACTGTTTTTT.

J is TRBJ1-2 and V is TRBV11-3; possibly TRBD1 for D (6 bases). The V gene lost 2 bases and the J gene lost 4 bases, with 23 bases spanning the gap. Germline CDR1 is SGHNT and CDR2 is YENEEA. This CDR3 has 18 residues. The CDR3 sequence is CASSLIPKGVGRGYGYTF. In DNA form, the CDR3 reads TGTGCCAGCAGCTTAATCCCGAAGGGGGTAGGGCGCGGCTATGGCTACACCTTC. Based on the CDR3 plus reference TRBV11-3 and TRBJ1-2, the full variable domain is EAGVVQSPRYKIIEKKQPVAFWCNPISGHNTLYWYLQNLGQGPELLIRYENEEAVDDSQLPKDRFSAERLKGVDSTLKIQPAELGDSAVYLCASSLIPKGVGRGYGYTFGSGTRLTVV.

V and J are TRBV6-5 and TRBJ1-4; a possible D gene is TRBD1 (5 bases). The CDR3 runs 14 residues. CDR1 and CDR2 from the germline V gene are MNHEY and SVGAGI. The V gene lost 6 bases and the J gene lost 3 bases, with 11 bases spanning the gap. The CDR3 reads CASSKGWANEKLFF. CDR3 sequence (DNA): TGTGCCAGCAGCAAGGGGTGGGCTAATGAAAAACTGTTTTTT.

The chain couples TRBV29-1 to TRBJ2-1; D may be TRBD2 (7 bases). With 4 bases removed from V and 12 bases from J, the gap between germline ends came to 19 bases. The CDR3 totals 13 residues. CDR1 and CDR2 (germline): SQVTM, ANQGSEA. The CDR3 bases are TGCAGCGTTGCCCCGGTCCTTAGGGGGGGGCAGTTCTTC. It codes for CSVAPVLRGGQFF.

The chain combines TRBV6-1 with TRBJ1-2, with 7 positions matching TRBD1. The CDR3 extends over 15 amino acids. Germline loops: CDR1 MNHNS, CDR2 SASEGT. With V trimmed by 3 bases and J by 5 bases, 9 bases remained unmatched. In nucleotides, the CDR3 is TGTGCCAGCAGTGAGCCCGACAGGGTGGGATATGGCTACACCTTC. Translation: CASSEPDRVGYGYTF.

The count of this clone is one. The V call is TRBV7-2, the J call TRBJ2-7; D possibly corresponds to TRBD2 (5 bases). CDR1 is SGHTA and CDR2 is FQGNSA in the germline V gene. CDR3 length: 14 amino acids. V was trimmed by 0 bases and J by 1 base, leaving 7 bases between them. The CDR3 DNA reads TGTGCCAGCAGCTTAGCGGGAGAGTCCTACGAGCAGTACTTC. It codes for CASSLAGESYEQYF.

The CDR3 reads CASSVVNQGQPNSPLHF. CDR3 in DNA: TGTGCCAGCAGCGTAGTCAATCAGGGACAGCCGAATTCACCCCTCCACTTT. The chain uses TRBV9 and TRBJ1-6; 7 positions match TRBD1. Germline V gene sequence: CDR1 SGDLS, CDR2 YYNGEE. CDR3 length: 17 amino acids. J gave up 7 bases and V 0 bases, and 10 bases lay outside the gene matches.

A few counts support this clone. This chain connects TRBV27 to TRBJ1-4; perhaps TRBD1 as D (5 bases). Germline values: CDR1 MNHEY, CDR2 SMNVEV (reference sequence). Trimming stripped 6 bases from V and 2 bases from J, with 13 bases between. The CDR3 is 15 amino acids. CDR3 in DNA: TGTGCCAGCAGCCGGGGGGGGTGGACTAATGAAAAACTGTTTTTT. It yields the protein CASSRGGWTNEKLFF.

This clone has just one count. The CDR3 here is CASSVAAENTEAFF. The CDR3 DNA reads TGTGCCAGCAGCGTAGCGGCGGAAAACACTGAAGCTTTCTTT. J is TRBJ1-1 and V is TRBV9; no clear D. Germline V CDR1 and CDR2: SGDLS, YYNGEE. V was trimmed by 0 bases and J by 2 bases, leaving 8 bases between them. The CDR3 spans 14 residues.

The chain employs TRBV11-3 and TRBJ1-1; 7 bases line up with TRBD1. V gave up 5 bases and J gave up 4 bases; unmatched junction bases: 7. CDR1 is SGHNT and CDR2 is YENEEA in the germline V gene. The CDR3 runs to 14 residues. The CDR3 here is CASSTDRSSTEAFF. The DNA for the CDR3 is TGTGCCAGCAGCACGGACAGGTCCTCCACTGAAGCTTTCTTT.

The chain employs TRBV19 and TRBJ1-5; D possibly corresponds to TRBD1 (6 bases). Per the germline V gene, CDR1 is LNHDA and CDR2 is SQIVND (reference sequence). CDR3 length: 17 residues. The V end lost 2 bases, the J end lost 6 bases, and 20 bases lay between the germline ends. CDR3 in amino acids: CASSINPDSFLSQPQHF. Written as DNA, the CDR3 is TGTGCCAGTAGTATAAACCCGGACAGTTTCCTCAGTCAGCCCCAGCATTTT.

V and J are TRBV19 and TRBJ1-1; weak D call: TRBD1 (5 bases). There are 14 residues in the CDR3. The germline V and J ends were trimmed by 3 bases and 1 base, with 9 bases remaining between them. In germline, CDR1 is LNHDA, CDR2 SQIVND (reference sequence). The CDR3 region has the DNA TGTGCCAGTAGTATTCAGGGCGGGAACACTGAAGCTTTCTTT. Translating it yields CASSIQGGNTEAFF.

The rearrangement links TRBV6-5 to TRBJ2-7, with TRBD2 matching 11 bases. The CDR3 consists of 15 residues. V was pared by 5 bases and J by 2 bases, with 5 bases of the junction left unmatched. Germline CDR1 is MNHEY and CDR2 is SVGAGI. CDR3 residues: CASSPTSGTAYEQYF. CDR3 nucleotides: TGTGCCAGCAGTCCGACTAGCGGGACCGCCTACGAGCAGTACTTC.

This chain uses TRBV6-5 with TRBJ2-1; 12 nucleotides line up with TRBD2. J gave up 4 bases and V 9 bases, and 4 bases lay outside the gene matches. CDR3 size: 14 residues. CDR1 MNHEY and CDR2 SVGAGI come from the germline V gene. The CDR3 region has the DNA TGTGCCAGTACCGGGACTAGCGGGTACAATGAGCAGTTCTTC. Protein: CASTGTSGYNEQFF.

V is TRBV6-5 and J is TRBJ1-3, with TRBD1 as a possible D gene (6 bases). Germline CDR1 and CDR2: MNHEY and SVGAGI. This CDR3 is built from 15 residues. V was shortened by 5 bases and J by 0 bases, with 11 bases between the two germline ends. The CDR3 here is CASSLDRSSGNTIYF. CDR3 in DNA: TGTGCCAGCAGTCTCGACAGGAGCTCTGGAAACACCATATATTTT.

This chain links TRBV28 with TRBJ1-5; TRBD1 agrees at 7 bases. The V gene end was trimmed by 4 bases and the J gene end by 6 bases; junction bases not matched to a gene: 9. CDR1 MDHEN and CDR2 SYDVKM come from the germline V gene. There are 15 residues in the CDR3. The CDR3 loop is CASSSPQGGGQPQHF. The CDR3, as DNA: TGTGCCAGCAGTTCACCTCAGGGGGGAGGTCAGCCCCAGCATTTT.

The chain links TRBV18 to TRBJ1-2; 7 nucleotides align to TRBD1. The length of the CDR3 is 16 residues. Germline lookup yields CDR1 KGHSH and CDR2 LQKENI. Trimming took 0 bases from V and 4 from J; bases not matched to a gene: 8. CDR3 sequence: CASSPPPDRAVYGYTF. The CDR3 nucleotides read TGTGCCAGCTCACCACCGCCCGACAGGGCAGTCTATGGCTACACCTTC.

V is TRBV28 and J is TRBJ2-3; the D gene is possibly TRBD1 (5 bases). V gave up 1 base and J gave up 9 bases, with 11 bases separating them. CDR1 and CDR2 (germline): MDHEN, SYDVKM. The CDR3 length is 13 residues. The DNA of the CDR3 is TGTGCCAGCAGTTTATTAGGGGTGTCAACGCAGTATTTT. Protein sequence: CASSLLGVSTQYF.

This chain joins TRBV6-5 and TRBJ2-1, with D perhaps matching TRBD2 (6 bases). Germline lookup yields CDR1 MNHEY and CDR2 SVGAGI. Trimming pared 6 bases from V and 7 bases from J, leaving 19 bases between. This CDR3 contains 15 residues. DNA for the CDR3: TGTGCCAGCAGCCGACGGTGGGACTTCGTGAATGAGCAGTTCTTC. Amino acids: CASSRRWDFVNEQFF.

The rearrangement links TRBV6-5 to TRBJ2-3, with D possibly matching TRBD1 (6 bases). The CDR3 runs 15 residues. From germline, CDR1 is MNHEY and CDR2 SVGAGI. Trimming left V 2 bases short and J 2 bases short, with 11 bases between. CDR3 DNA: TGTGCCAGCAGTTACCGGACAGTTTTCACAGATACGCAGTATTTT. Protein sequence: CASSYRTVFTDTQYF.

The chain joins TRBV12-5 to TRBJ2-1, with 10 positions matching TRBD2. From germline, CDR1 is LGHNT and CDR2 FRNRAP. This CDR3 comprises 17 residues. Trimming at V came to 7 bases and at J to 5 bases, leaving 14 bases not matched to a gene. CDR3 protein: CASAFPQLAGTDNEQFF. The DNA for the CDR3 is TGTGCTAGTGCCTTCCCTCAACTAGCGGGGACTGACAATGAGCAGTTCTTC.

The chain combines TRBV6-5 with TRBJ2-3, with unresolved D. Germline CDR1 reads MNHEY; CDR2 reads SVGAGI. Trimming pared 0 bases from V and 4 bases from J, leaving 8 bases between. The CDR3 has 14 residues. DNA of the CDR3: TGTGCCAGCAGTTACTCACATCAAGCAGATACGCAGTATTTT. Translated, it gives CASSYSHQADTQYF.

The genes are TRBV2 and TRBJ2-1; 8 positions match TRBD1. The CDR3 is 16 residues long. V lost 6 bases and J lost 2; bases outside the gene matches: 9. The V gene's germline CDR1 is SNHLY and CDR2 FYNNEI. As DNA, the CDR3 is TGTGCCAGCAGCCTGTCCCGGACAGGGACCTACAATGAGCAGTTCTTC. Translating gives CASSLSRTGTYNEQFF.

V and J are TRBV6-6 and TRBJ2-2; 8 bases align to TRBD2. Germline lookup yields CDR1 MNHNY and CDR2 SVGAGI (reference sequence). The CDR3 consists of 17 residues. V was clipped by 7 bases and J by 4 bases; unmatched bases: 14. The CDR3 DNA reads as TGTGCCAGCAATCGAGGTCCCGGGACTAGGTTCACCGGGGAGCTGTTTTTT. It is translated as CASNRGPGTRFTGELFF.

The genes are TRBV3-1 (or the pseudogene TRBV3-2) and TRBJ2-7; the match to TRBD2 covers 9 bases. Germline assignment: CDR1 LGHDT and CDR2 YNNKEL (reference sequence). J gave up 6 bases and V 1 base, and 4 bases lay outside the gene matches. The CDR3 is 14 residues long. The DNA of the CDR3 is TGTGCCAGCAGCCAAGCACTAGCGGGTAGCGAGCAGTACTTC. Protein: CASSQALAGSEQYF.

The chain employs TRBV5-8 and TRBJ2-3; a possible D gene is TRBD1 (6 bases). The germline V and J ends were trimmed by 2 bases and 1 base, with 11 bases remaining between them. This CDR3 is built from 15 residues. The germline gives CDR1 SGHTS, CDR2 YDEGEE. CDR3 loop: CASSLAGTRTDTQYF. CDR3 bases: TGTGCCAGCAGCTTAGCCGGGACACGCACAGATACGCAGTATTTT.